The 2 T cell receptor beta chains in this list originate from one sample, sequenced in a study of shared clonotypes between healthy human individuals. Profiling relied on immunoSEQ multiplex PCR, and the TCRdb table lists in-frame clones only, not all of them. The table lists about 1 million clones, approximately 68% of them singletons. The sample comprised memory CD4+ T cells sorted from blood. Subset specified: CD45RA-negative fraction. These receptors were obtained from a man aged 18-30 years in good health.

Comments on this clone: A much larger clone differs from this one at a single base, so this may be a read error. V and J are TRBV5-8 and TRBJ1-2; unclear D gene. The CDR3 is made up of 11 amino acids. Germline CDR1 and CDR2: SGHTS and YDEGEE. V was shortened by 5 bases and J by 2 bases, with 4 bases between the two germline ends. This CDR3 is CASSPNYGYTF. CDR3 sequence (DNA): TGTGCCAGCAGTCCAAACTATGGCTACACCTTC. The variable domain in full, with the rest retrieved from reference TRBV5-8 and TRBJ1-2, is EAGVTQSPTHLIKTRGQQATLRCSPISGHTSVYWYQQALGLGLQFLLWYDEGEERNRGNFPPRFSGRQFPNYSSELNVNALELEDSALYLCASSPNYGYTFGSGTRLTVV.

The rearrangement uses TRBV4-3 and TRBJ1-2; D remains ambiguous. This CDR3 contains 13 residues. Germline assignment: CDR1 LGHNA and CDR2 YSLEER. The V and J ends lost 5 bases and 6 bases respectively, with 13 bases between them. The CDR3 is CASSLVGSHGYTF. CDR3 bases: TGCGCCAGCAGCTTGGTAGGGAGCCATGGCTACACCTTC.